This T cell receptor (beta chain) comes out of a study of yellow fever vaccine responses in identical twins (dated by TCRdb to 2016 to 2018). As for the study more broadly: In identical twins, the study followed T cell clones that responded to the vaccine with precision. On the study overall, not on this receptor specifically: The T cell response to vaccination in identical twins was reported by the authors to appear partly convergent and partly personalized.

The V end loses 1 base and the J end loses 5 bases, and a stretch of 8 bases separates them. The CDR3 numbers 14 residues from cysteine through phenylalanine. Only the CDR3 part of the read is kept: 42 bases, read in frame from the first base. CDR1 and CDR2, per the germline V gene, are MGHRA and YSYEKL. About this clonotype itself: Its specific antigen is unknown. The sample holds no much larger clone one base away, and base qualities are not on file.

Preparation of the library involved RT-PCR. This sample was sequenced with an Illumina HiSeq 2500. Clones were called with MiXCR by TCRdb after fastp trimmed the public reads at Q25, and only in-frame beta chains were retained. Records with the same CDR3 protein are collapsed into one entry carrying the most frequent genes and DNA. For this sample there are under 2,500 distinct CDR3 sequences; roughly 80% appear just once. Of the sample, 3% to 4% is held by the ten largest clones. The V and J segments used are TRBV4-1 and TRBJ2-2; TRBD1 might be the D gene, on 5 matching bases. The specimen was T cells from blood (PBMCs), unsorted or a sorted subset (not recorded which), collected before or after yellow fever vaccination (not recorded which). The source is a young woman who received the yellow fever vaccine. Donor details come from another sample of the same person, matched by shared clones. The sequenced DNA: TGCGCCAGCAGCCAAGCGGACATTACCGGGGAGCTGTTTTTT. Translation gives CASSQADITGELFF.